What follows describes a single T cell receptor beta chain. Its antigen is not identified. The data are from a study of CXCR3-negative and CXCR3-positive naive CD8 T cells. Regarding the study as a whole: A higher hydrophobicity marked the TRB CDR3s of CXCR3-positive naive cells versus CXCR3-negative naive cells.

The study made its TRB cDNA libraries by 5' RACE, adding UMI labels. After re-calling the 5' RACE reads, TCRdb lists one entry per CDR3 protein, DNA absent. The sample spans tens of thousands of distinct CDR3 sequences; the ten largest clones claim 0.53%. The CDR3 length is 12 residues. Germline V gene lookup returns CDR1 GTSNPN and CDR2 SVGIG (reference sequence). This TCR was sampled from a human donor in good health. Some clones in this sample may be carry-over from other donors' samples. The material sequenced was naive CXCR3+ CD8+ T cells from blood. Subset here: CD45RO-CCR7+CD27+CD95- naive CD8+ T cells expressing CXCR3 (TNR3+). The chain joins TRBV30 to TRBJ2-1. CDR3 in amino acids: CAWSDDSNEQFF.